Each of the 12 T cell receptor beta chains below was sequenced from the same sample in a study of T cell repertoires in cytomegalovirus infection. TCRdb used MiXCR to reprocess the reads, holding one entry per CDR3 protein. The table records more than 400,000 distinct CDR3 sequences, around 27% of them present only once. The sequenced sample consisted of PBMCs. The source is a human donor in good health (CMV status not recorded). Some clones in this sample may be carry-over from other donors' samples.

The chain is built from TRBV20-1 and TRBJ1-5; D is uncertain. Per germline, CDR1 DFQATT and CDR2 SNEGSKA (reference sequence). The CDR3 has 13 residues. Trimming took 1 base from V and 3 from J, leaving 7 bases between them. The CDR3 here is CSARGVINQPQHF. CDR3 bases: TGCAGTGCTAGAGGGGTCATCAATCAGCCCCAGCATTTT.

CDR3 in DNA: TGTGCCAGCAGTGTACAGGGTAACGAGCAGTACGTC. This encodes CASSVQGNEQYV. The gene calls are TRBV12-3 or TRBV12-4 and TRBJ2-7; D perhaps matches TRBD1 (6 bases). The CDR3 is 12 amino acids. Trimming pared 5 bases from V and 5 bases from J, leaving 10 bases between.

This clonotype has a handful of counts. The V call is TRBV6-1, the J call TRBJ2-7; the match to TRBD1 covers 7 bases. CDR3 length: 15 amino acids. The germline V gene has CDR1 MNHNS and CDR2 SASEGT. After removal of 8 bases from V and 0 bases from J, the junction contained 10 bases not matched to a gene. The CDR3 reads CASHEPGQSSYEQYF. CDR3 DNA sequence: TGTGCCAGCCATGAGCCGGGACAGAGCTCCTACGAGCAGTACTTC.

This rearrangement joins TRBV19 to TRBJ1-5, with 8 bases that match TRBD1. The V gene end was trimmed by 4 bases and the J gene end by 6 bases; junction bases not matched to a gene: 8. The CDR3 is 15 residues long. Germline CDR1 LNHDA, CDR2 SQIVND (reference sequence). DNA for the CDR3: TGTGCCAGTAGTACCCCAGGGGGCGGCGGTCAGCCCCAGCATTTT. Translated: CASSTPGGGGQPQHF.

This sequence joins TRBV20-1 and TRBJ1-5; no firm D call. Trimming cost V 5 bases and J 2 bases, with 16 bases left between them. Germline lookup yields CDR1 DFQATT and CDR2 SNEGSKA (reference sequence). The CDR3 totals 15 residues. The DNA of the CDR3 is TGCAGTGCTGGCCGAGGTTTGGTGGGCAATCAGCCCCAGCATTTT. Encoded protein: CSAGRGLVGNQPQHF.

This chain connects TRBV30 to TRBJ1-5; the D gene is possibly TRBD1 (6 bases). Germline V gene lookup returns CDR1 GTSNPN and CDR2 SVGIG (reference sequence). V dropped 0 bases and J dropped 11 bases, with 20 bases sitting between them. This CDR3 spans 15 amino acids. CDR3 sequence: CAWSVPIQTPGAQHF. The CDR3, as DNA: TGTGCCTGGAGTGTACCGATACAGACCCCAGGGGCCCAGCATTTT.

The genes are TRBV6-1 and TRBJ1-5; possible D gene TRBD1, 5 bases. Trimming took 4 bases from V and 4 from J, leaving 14 bases between them. CDR3 length: 15 residues. Looked up from germline, CDR1 is MNHNS and CDR2 is SASEGT. The CDR3 nucleotides are TGTGCCAGCAGTGGAACCGGGACGTTTAATCAGCCCCAGCATTTT. It encodes CASSGTGTFNQPQHF.

This clonotype was seen at least ten times. This rearrangement joins TRBV7-2 to TRBJ2-2, with a weak D call TRBD1 (5 bases). Trimming took off 5 bases at V and 8 bases at J, with 12 bases between the two ends. Germline CDR1 and CDR2: SGHTA and FQGNSA. The CDR3 is 13 amino acids. The CDR3 nucleotides read TGTGCCAGCAGCCGTAGAACAGGAGGGGAGCTGTTTTTT. This gives the protein CASSRRTGGELFF.

The rearrangement joins TRBV12-3 or TRBV12-4 to TRBJ2-7; D may be TRBD2 (5 bases). The CDR3 has 13 residues. V lost 5 bases and J lost 6, with 14 bases in between. As DNA, the CDR3 is TGTGCCAGCAGTCTTTTAGGAGGTTCCGAGCAGTACTTC. It encodes CASSLLGGSEQYF.

This CDR3 reads CASSPQGRIGNIQYF. The CDR3 DNA follows: TGTGCCAGCAGTCCCCAGGGTCGGATCGGAAACATTCAGTACTTC. The genes are TRBV28 and TRBJ2-4, with TRBD1 as a possible D gene (5 bases). From germline, CDR1 is MDHEN and CDR2 SYDVKM. CDR3 length: 15 residues. V was cut by 5 bases and J by 6 bases, with 17 bases left in between.

This clonotype came up many times. V is TRBV7-8 and J is TRBJ1-1; D may be TRBD1 (6 bases). From germline, CDR1 is SGHVS and CDR2 FQNEAQ. The ends were cut back, 7 bases at V and 2 bases at J, with 14 bases in the middle. The CDR3 runs to 14 residues. CDR3 amino acids: CASTSPRGNTEAFF. As DNA, the CDR3 is TGTGCCAGCACGTCGCCCAGGGGAAACACTGAAGCTTTCTTT.

This clonotype appeared a few times. The genes are TRBV28 and TRBJ2-7; 11 nucleotides align to TRBD2. The CDR3 consists of 16 residues. After removal of 2 bases from V and 4 bases from J, the junction contained 7 bases not matched to a gene. CDR1 is MDHEN and CDR2 is SYDVKM in the germline V gene. Here the CDR3 reads CASSLITSGSFYEQYF. For the CDR3, the DNA is TGTGCCAGCAGTTTAATCACTAGCGGGAGTTTTTACGAGCAGTACTTC.